Presented here are 8 T cell receptor beta chains from one specimen sequenced in a study of blood T cell repertoires in COVID-19. Repertoires were generated with immunoSEQ multiplex PCR, while TCRdb's copy carries only in-frame clones and drops some. This table has about 300,000 clones, approximately 92% appearing once. The sequencing sample was made of PBMCs or T cells enriched from blood (not recorded which). The receptor set was obtained from a woman aged 30 to 39 who had recovered from COVID-19.

The J gene is TRBJ2-5, the V gene TRBV7-6; 7 bases fit TRBD2. Germline trimming cut 1 base from V and 5 bases from J; bases unmatched to any gene: 10. In germline, CDR1 is SGHVS, CDR2 FNYEAQ. This CDR3 contains 16 residues. CDR3 protein: CASSLGATGGRETQYF. The CDR3 nucleotides are TGTGCCAGCAGCTTAGGTGCAACGGGAGGCCGGGAGACCCAGTACTTC.

This chain joins TRBV30 and TRBJ2-5; 8 bases align to TRBD1. Trimming at V came to 1 base and at J to 5 bases, leaving 12 bases not matched to a gene. The CDR3 spans 16 residues. CDR1 GTSNPN and CDR2 SVGIG come from the germline V gene (reference sequence). CDR3 DNA: TGTGCCTGGAGTGCCAGGGGGCGAATGTCCGGGGAGACCCAGTACTTC. Translation gives CAWSARGRMSGETQYF.

The V call is TRBV5-1, the J call TRBJ2-7; 11 nucleotides match TRBD1. Germline CDR1 SGHRS, CDR2 YFSETQ. Trimming took 4 bases from V and 0 from J; bases not matched to a gene: 6. This CDR3 is 16 amino acids long. The CDR3 DNA follows: TGCGCCAGCAGCCTGGCGGGGACAGGGGGCTCCTACGAGCAGTACTTC. Amino acids: CASSLAGTGGSYEQYF.

The J gene is TRBJ2-7, the V gene TRBV3-1 (or the pseudogene TRBV3-2); perhaps TRBD2 as D (6 bases). Germline V lookup: CDR1 LGHDT, CDR2 YNNKEL (reference sequence). This CDR3 has 17 amino acids. Trimming shortened V by 1 base and J by 0 bases, and 16 bases separated the two germline ends. DNA for the CDR3: TGTGCCAGCAGCCAAGGAGGAGCGGGCCTGAGCTCCTACGAGCAGTACTTC. This encodes CASSQGGAGLSSYEQYF.

This chain connects TRBV6-1 to TRBJ2-7; D is perhaps TRBD1 (6 bases). The CDR3 sequence is 15 residues long. Germline V gene lookup returns CDR1 MNHNS and CDR2 SASEGT. V was cut by 3 bases and J by 0 bases, with 12 bases left in between. CDR3 sequence (DNA): TGTGCCAGCAGTGATGGATTGGACAGCTCCTACGAGCAGTACTTC. Amino acids: CASSDGLDSSYEQYF.

This sequence joins TRBV29-1 and TRBJ2-3; 14 nucleotides match TRBD2. The germline gives CDR1 SQVTM, CDR2 ANQGSEA. The CDR3 contains 19 residues. The ends lost 4 bases at V and 4 bases at J; junction bases unmatched: 16. The DNA of the CDR3 is TGCAGCGTTGGGACTATACCGGGACTAGCGGGAGTCCGGCCAGATACGCAGTATTTT. As protein: CSVGTIPGLAGVRPDTQYF.

In the case of this clone: At the DNA level, this CDR3 is encoded by other sequences in the same sample as well. The chain carries TRBV12-5 and TRBJ2-5, with 7 bases fitting TRBD1. Trimming removed 5 bases from V and 2 bases from J; junction bases left unmatched: 2. The CDR3 spans 13 residues. Germline V gives CDR1 LGHNT, CDR2 FRNRAP. This CDR3 is CASGLGQQETQYF. In nucleotides, the CDR3 is TGTGCTAGTGGTCTGGGACAGCAAGAGACCCAGTACTTC. The full variable domain, in which reference TRBV12-5 and TRBJ2-5 provide the parts outside the CDR3, is DARVTQTPRHKVTEMGQEVTMRCQPILGHNTVFWYRQTMMQGLELLAYFRNRAPLDDSGMPKDRFSAEMPDATLATLKIQPSEPRDSAVYFCASGLGQQETQYFGPGTRLLVL.

The rearrangement links TRBV4-1 to TRBJ1-6; 7 nucleotides match TRBD1. Per germline, CDR1 MGHRA and CDR2 YSYEKL. This CDR3 is built from 16 residues. V shed 4 bases and J 8 bases; nucleotides not matched to a gene: 11. CDR3 DNA sequence: TGCGCCAGCAGCCGTGAGCAGACAGGGCAGTATTCACCCCTCCACTTT. Encoded protein: CASSREQTGQYSPLHF.